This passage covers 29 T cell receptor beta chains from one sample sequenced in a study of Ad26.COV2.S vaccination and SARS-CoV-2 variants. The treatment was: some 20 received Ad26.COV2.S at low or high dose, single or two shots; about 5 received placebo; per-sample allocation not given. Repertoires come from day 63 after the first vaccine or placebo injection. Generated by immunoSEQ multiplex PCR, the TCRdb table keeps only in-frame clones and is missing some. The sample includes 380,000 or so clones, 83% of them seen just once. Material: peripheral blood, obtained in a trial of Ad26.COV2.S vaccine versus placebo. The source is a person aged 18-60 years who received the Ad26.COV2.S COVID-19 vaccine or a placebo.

The CDR3 loop is CASSPQDSSYEQYF. Written as DNA, the CDR3 is TGTGCCAGCAGCCCTCAGGACAGCTCCTACGAGCAGTACTTC. This chain connects TRBV9 to TRBJ2-7; D perhaps matches TRBD1 (6 bases). CDR3 size: 14 residues. V dropped 4 bases and J dropped 0 bases, with 11 bases sitting between them. The germline gives CDR1 SGDLS, CDR2 YYNGEE.

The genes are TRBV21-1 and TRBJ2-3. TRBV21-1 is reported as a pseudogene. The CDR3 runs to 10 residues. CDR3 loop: CASLLHTQYF. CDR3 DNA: TGTGCCAGCCTGTTACATACGCAGTATTTT.

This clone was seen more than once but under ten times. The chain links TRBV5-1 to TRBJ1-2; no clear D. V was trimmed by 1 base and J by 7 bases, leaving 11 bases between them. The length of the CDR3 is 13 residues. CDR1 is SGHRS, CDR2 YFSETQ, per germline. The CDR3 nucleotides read TGCGCCAGCAGCTTGATAAGGGAAGGTGGCTACACCTTC. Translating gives CASSLIREGGYTF. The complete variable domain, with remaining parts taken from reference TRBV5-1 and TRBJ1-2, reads KAGVTQTPRYLIKTRGQQVTLSCSPISGHRSVSWYQQTPGQGLQFLFEYFSETQRNKGNFPGRFSGRQFSNSRSEMNVSTLELGDSALYLCASSLIREGGYTFGSGTRLTVV.

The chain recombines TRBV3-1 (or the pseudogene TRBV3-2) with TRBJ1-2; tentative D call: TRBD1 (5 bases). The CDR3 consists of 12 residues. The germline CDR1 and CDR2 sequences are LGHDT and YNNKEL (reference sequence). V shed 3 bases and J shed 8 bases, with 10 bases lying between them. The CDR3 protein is CASSQDTRGYTF. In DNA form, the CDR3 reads TGTGCCAGCAGCCAGGACACTAGGGGCTACACCTTC.

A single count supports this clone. In DNA form, the CDR3 reads TGTGCCAGCAGCTTAAGACCCGGACAAAACACCGGGGAGCTGTTTTTT. Translating gives CASSLRPGQNTGELFF. The V gene is TRBV7-3, the J gene TRBJ2-2; tentatively, D is TRBD1 (5 bases). This CDR3 comprises 16 residues. Germline V gives CDR1 SGHTA, CDR2 FQGTGA. V lost 1 base and J lost 2, with 11 bases in between.

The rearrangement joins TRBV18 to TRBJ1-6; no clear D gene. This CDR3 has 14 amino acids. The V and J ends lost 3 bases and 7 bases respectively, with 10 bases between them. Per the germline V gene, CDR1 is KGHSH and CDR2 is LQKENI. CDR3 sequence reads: CASSPDTGNSPLHF. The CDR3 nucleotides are TGTGCCAGCTCACCGGATACTGGGAATTCACCCCTCCACTTT. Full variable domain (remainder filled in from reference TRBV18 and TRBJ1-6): NAGVMQNPRHLVRRRGQEARLRCSPMKGHSHVYWYRQLPEEGLKFMVYLQKENIIDESGMPKERFSAEFPKEGPSILRIQQVVRGDSAAYFCASSPDTGNSPLHFGNGTRLTVT.

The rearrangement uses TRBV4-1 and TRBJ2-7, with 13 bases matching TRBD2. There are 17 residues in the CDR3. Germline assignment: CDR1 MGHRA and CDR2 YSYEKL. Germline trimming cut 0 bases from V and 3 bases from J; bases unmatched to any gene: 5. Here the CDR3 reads CASSQDRTSGSIYEQYF. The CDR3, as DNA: TGCGCCAGCAGCCAAGATAGGACTAGCGGGAGTATCTACGAGCAGTACTTC.

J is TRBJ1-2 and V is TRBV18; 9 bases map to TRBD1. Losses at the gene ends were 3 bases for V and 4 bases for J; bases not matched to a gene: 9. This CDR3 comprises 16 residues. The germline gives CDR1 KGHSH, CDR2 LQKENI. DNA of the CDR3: TGTGCCAGCTCACCGCAAACACAGGGGGCAGGCTATGGCTACACCTTC. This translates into CASSPQTQGAGYGYTF.

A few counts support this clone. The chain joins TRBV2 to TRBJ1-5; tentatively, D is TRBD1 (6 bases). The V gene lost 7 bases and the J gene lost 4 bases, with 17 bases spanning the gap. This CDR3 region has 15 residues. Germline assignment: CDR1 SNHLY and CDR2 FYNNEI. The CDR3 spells CASTEGGRLNQPQHF. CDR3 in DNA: TGTGCCAGCACCGAAGGGGGACGTCTAAATCAGCCCCAGCATTTT.

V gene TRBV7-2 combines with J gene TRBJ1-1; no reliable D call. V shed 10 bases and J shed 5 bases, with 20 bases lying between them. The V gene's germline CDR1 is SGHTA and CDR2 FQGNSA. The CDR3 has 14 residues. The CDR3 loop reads CANLPLGIGTEAFF. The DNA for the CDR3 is TGTGCCAACCTCCCTCTGGGGATTGGGACTGAAGCTTTCTTT. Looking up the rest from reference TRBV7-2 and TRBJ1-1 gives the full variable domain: GAGVSQSPSNKVTEKGKDVELRCDPISGHTALYWYRQSLGQGLEFLIYFQGNSAPDKSGLPSDRFSAERTGGSVSTLTIQRTQQEDSAVYLCANLPLGIGTEAFFGQGTRLTVV.

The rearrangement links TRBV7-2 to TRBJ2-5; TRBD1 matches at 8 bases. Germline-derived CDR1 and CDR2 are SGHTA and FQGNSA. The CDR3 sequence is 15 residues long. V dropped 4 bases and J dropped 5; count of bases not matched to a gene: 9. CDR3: CASSSGQVQEETQYF. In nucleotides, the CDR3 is TGTGCCAGCAGCTCGGGACAGGTCCAAGAGGAGACCCAGTACTTC.

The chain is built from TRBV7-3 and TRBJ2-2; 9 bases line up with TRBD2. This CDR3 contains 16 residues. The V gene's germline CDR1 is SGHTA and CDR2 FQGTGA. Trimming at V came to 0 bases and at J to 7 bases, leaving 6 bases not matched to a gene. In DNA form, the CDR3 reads TGTGCCAGCAGCTTAACGACAGCGGGAGGCATCGGGGAGCTGTTTTTT. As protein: CASSLTTAGGIGELFF. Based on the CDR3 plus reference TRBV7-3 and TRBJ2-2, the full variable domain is GAGVSQTPSNKVTEKGKYVELRCDPISGHTALYWYRQSLGQGPEFLIYFQGTGAADDSGLPNDRFFAVRPEGSVSTLKIQRTERGDSAVYLCASSLTTAGGIGELFFGEGSRLTVL.

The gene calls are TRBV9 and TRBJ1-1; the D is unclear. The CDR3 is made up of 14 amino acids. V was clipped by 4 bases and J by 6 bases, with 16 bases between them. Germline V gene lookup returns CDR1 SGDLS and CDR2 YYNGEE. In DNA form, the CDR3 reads TGTGCCAGCAGCTTTCTCTCCCTCGGGGCTGAAGCTTTCTTT. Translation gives CASSFLSLGAEAFF.

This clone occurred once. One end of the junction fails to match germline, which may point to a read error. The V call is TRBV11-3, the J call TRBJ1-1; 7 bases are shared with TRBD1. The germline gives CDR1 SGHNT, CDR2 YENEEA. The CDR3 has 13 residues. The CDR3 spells CASSGRGNAEAFF. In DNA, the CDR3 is TGTGCCAGCAGCGGCAGGGGGAACGCTGAAGCTTTCTTT.

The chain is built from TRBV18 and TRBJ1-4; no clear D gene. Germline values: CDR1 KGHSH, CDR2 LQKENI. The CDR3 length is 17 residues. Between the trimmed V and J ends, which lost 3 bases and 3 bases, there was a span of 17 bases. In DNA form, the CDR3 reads TGTGCCAGCTCACCCCTTCTAGGACGTCGTCCTAATGAAAAACTGTTTTTT. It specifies CASSPLLGRRPNEKLFF.

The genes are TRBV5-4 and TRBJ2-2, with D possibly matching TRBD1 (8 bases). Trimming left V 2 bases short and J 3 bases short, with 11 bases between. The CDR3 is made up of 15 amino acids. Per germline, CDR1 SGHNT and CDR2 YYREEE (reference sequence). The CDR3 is CASSFTGGDTGELFF. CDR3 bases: TGTGCCAGCAGCTTCACAGGGGGGGACACCGGGGAGCTGTTTTTT.

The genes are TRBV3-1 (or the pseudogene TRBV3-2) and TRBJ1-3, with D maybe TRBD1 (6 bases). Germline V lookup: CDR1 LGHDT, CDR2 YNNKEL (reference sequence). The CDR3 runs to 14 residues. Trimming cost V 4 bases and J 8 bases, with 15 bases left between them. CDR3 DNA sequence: TGTGCCAGCAGCCGGACAGTGGCACGGGACACCATATATTTT. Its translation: CASSRTVARDTIYF.

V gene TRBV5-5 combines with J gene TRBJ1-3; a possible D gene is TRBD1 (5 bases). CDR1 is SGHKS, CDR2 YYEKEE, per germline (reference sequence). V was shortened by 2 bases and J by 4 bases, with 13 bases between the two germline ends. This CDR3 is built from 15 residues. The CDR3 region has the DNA TGTGCCAGCAGCTTTATACCAGGGTCCGGAAACACCATATATTTT. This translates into CASSFIPGSGNTIYF.

CDR3 nucleotides: TGTGCCAGCAGCTTAGGACCCCAGCGGGAAAAACTGTTTTTT. Translating it yields CASSLGPQREKLFF. The rearrangement joins TRBV7-8 to TRBJ1-4; no definite D call. CDR1 SGHVS and CDR2 FQNEAQ come from the germline V gene. The CDR3 is 14 amino acids. Trimming cost V 1 base and J 8 bases, with 11 bases left between them.

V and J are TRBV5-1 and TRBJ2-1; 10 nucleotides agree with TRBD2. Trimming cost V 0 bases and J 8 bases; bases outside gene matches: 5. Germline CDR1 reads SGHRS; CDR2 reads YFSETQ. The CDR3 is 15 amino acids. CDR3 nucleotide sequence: TGCGCCAGCAGCTTGGGGCCTAGCGGGAGATATGAGCAGTTCTTC. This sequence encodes CASSLGPSGRYEQFF.

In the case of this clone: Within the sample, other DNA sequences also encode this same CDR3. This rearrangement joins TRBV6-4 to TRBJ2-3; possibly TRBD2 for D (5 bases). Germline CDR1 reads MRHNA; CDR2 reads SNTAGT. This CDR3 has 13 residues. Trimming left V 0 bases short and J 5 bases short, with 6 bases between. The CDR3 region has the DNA TGTGCCAGCAGTGACTCGGAGGAAGATACGCAGTATTTT. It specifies CASSDSEEDTQYF.

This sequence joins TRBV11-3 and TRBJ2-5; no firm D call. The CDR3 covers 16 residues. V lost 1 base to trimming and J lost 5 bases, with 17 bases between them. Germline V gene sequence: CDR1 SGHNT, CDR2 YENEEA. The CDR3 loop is CASSLGFSRGLETQYF. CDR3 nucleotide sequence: TGTGCCAGCAGCTTAGGGTTCTCTCGTGGGCTGGAGACCCAGTACTTC.

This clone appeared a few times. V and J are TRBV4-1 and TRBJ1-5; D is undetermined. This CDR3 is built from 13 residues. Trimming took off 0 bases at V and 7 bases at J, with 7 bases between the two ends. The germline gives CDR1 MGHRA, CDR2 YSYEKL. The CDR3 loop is CASSQDELQPQHF. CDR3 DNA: TGCGCCAGCAGCCAAGATGAGTTGCAGCCCCAGCATTTT.

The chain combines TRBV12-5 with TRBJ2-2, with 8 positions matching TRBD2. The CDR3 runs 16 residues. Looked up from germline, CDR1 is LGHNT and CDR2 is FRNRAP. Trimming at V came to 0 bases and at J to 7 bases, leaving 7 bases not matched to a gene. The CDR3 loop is CASGLVVSGNGGELFF. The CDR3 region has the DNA TGTGCTAGTGGTTTGGTAGTTAGCGGGAATGGCGGGGAGCTGTTTTTT.

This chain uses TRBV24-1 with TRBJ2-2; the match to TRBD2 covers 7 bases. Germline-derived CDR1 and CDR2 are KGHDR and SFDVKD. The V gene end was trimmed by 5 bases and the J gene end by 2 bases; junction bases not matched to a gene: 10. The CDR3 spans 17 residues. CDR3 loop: CATSGPLAGVNTGELFF. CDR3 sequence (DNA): TGTGCCACCAGTGGGCCTTTAGCGGGTGTAAACACCGGGGAGCTGTTTTTT.

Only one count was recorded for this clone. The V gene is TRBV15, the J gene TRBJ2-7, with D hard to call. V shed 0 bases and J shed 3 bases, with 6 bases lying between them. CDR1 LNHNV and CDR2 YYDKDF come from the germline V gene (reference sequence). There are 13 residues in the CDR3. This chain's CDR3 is CATSRDGFYEQYF. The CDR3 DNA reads TGTGCCACCAGCAGAGATGGGTTCTACGAGCAGTACTTC.

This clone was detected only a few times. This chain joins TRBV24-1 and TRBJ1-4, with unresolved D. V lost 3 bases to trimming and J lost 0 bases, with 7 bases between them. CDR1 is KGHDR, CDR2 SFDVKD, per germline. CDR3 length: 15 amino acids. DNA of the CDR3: TGTGCCACCAGTGATGGCAGCGCAACTAATGAAAAACTGTTTTTT. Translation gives CATSDGSATNEKLFF.

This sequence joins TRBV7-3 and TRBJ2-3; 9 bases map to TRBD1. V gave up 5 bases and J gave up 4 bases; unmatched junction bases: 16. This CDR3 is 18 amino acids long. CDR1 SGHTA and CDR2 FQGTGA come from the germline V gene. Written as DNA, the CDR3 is TGTGCCAGCAGCCCCCCTTCCGGGACAGGGAGGTTTCCAGATACGCAGTATTTT. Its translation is CASSPPSGTGRFPDTQYF.

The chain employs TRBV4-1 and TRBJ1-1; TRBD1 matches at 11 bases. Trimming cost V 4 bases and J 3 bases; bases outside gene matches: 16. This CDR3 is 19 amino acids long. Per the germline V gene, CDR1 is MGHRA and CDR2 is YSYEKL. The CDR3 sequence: CASSPFKRTGGWRDTEAFF. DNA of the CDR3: TGCGCCAGCAGCCCTTTTAAGAGGACAGGGGGCTGGAGGGACACTGAAGCTTTCTTT.